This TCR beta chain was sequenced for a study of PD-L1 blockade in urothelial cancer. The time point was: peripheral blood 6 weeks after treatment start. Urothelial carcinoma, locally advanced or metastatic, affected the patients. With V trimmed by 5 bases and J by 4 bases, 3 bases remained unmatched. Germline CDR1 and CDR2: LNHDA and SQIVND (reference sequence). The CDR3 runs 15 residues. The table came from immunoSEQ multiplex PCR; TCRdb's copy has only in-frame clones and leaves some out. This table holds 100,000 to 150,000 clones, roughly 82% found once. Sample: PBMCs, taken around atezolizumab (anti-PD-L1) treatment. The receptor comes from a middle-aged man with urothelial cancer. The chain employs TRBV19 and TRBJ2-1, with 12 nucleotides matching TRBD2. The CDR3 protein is CASSRTSGEYNEQFF. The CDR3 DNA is TGTGCCAGTAGTCGGACTAGCGGGGAATACAATGAGCAGTTCTTC.